These 20 T cell receptor beta chains share one sample of origin, sequenced in a study of technical replicates of blood from a few donors. Assay used: immunoSEQ multiplex PCR; TCRdb lists only in-frame clones, some missing. The profile shows roughly 80,000 clones, around 94% of them singletons. The sample comprised T cells isolated from PBMCs. These receptor sequences come from a human donor in good health.

The count of this clone is one. This rearrangement joins TRBV29-1 to TRBJ1-1; D call uncertain. Germline lookup yields CDR1 SQVTM and CDR2 ANQGSEA. The CDR3 is 14 amino acids. V was shortened by 4 bases and J by 0 bases, with 12 bases between the two germline ends. In nucleotides, the CDR3 is TGCAGCGTTGCTCACATCGTAATGAACACTGAAGCTTTCTTT. Translated, it gives CSVAHIVMNTEAFF.

The V gene is TRBV18, the J gene TRBJ2-2, with D possibly TRBD1 on 5 matching bases. This CDR3 spans 14 amino acids. Trimming shortened V by 0 bases and J by 9 bases, and 11 bases separated the two germline ends. Germline CDR1 is KGHSH and CDR2 is LQKENI. The chain's CDR3 is CASSPPTDGRELFF. For the CDR3, the DNA is TGTGCCAGCTCACCACCGACAGACGGCCGGGAGCTGTTTTTT.

CDR3 bases: TGTGCCAGCAGCTCTCCGGGACATCCAGATACGCAGTATTTT. Translating gives CASSSPGHPDTQYF. The genes are TRBV7-2 and TRBJ2-3; a weak D match, TRBD1 (6 bases). The CDR3 totals 14 residues. V was clipped by 4 bases and J by 4 bases, with 12 bases between them. CDR1 is SGHTA and CDR2 is FQGNSA in the germline V gene.

The chain employs TRBV19 and TRBJ1-5; D not certain. The CDR3 has 15 amino acids. Germline CDR1 and CDR2: LNHDA and SQIVND (reference sequence). Trimming left V 6 bases short and J 0 bases short, with 12 bases between. CDR3 protein: CASREDSYSNQPQHF. In DNA form, the CDR3 reads TGTGCCAGTAGGGAGGACTCTTATAGCAATCAGCCCCAGCATTTT. Complete variable domain (other parts from reference TRBV19 and TRBJ1-5): DGGITQSPKYLFRKEGQNVTLSCEQNLNHDAMYWYRQDPGQGLRLIYYSQIVNDFQKGDIAEGYSVSREKKESFPLTVTSAQKNPTAFYLCASREDSYSNQPQHFGDGTRLSIL.

This sequence joins TRBV11-3 and TRBJ2-7, with 12 bases aligning to TRBD2. From germline, CDR1 is SGHNT and CDR2 YENEEA. J gave up 10 bases and V 5 bases, and 6 bases lay outside the gene matches. There are 13 residues in the CDR3. CDR3 region: CASSRLAGARQYF. CDR3 sequence (DNA): TGTGCCAGCAGCCGACTAGCGGGAGCTCGACAGTACTTC.

The chain employs TRBV7-9 and TRBJ2-7; 7 bases align to TRBD1. The CDR3 contains 15 residues. Per the germline V gene, CDR1 is SEHNR and CDR2 is FQNEAQ (reference sequence). The J segment lost 5 bases and the V segment lost 4 bases, leaving 11 bases of the junction unmatched. The CDR3 spells CASSSSGTVGHEQYF. The CDR3 region has the DNA TGTGCCAGCAGCTCGTCCGGGACAGTAGGCCACGAGCAGTACTTC.

This rearrangement joins TRBV7-9 to TRBJ1-2; weak D call: TRBD1 (6 bases). CDR1 is SEHNR, CDR2 FQNEAQ, per germline (reference sequence). Trimming shortened V by 1 base and J by 10 bases, and 7 bases separated the two germline ends. The CDR3 has 11 amino acids. This CDR3 is CASSLDRDYTF. The CDR3 DNA sequence: TGTGCCAGCAGCTTAGACAGGGACTACACCTTC.

The chain is built from TRBV28 and TRBJ1-2; 7 bases line up with TRBD1. This CDR3 is built from 12 residues. Germline CDR1 reads MDHEN; CDR2 reads SYDVKM. V was pared by 3 bases and J by 11 bases, with 6 bases of the junction left unmatched. The CDR3 here is CASSLEDRQYTF. CDR3 bases: TGTGCCAGCAGTTTGGAGGACAGGCAATACACCTTC.

V usage is TRBV18 and J usage is TRBJ1-1; D is unresolved. Germline V CDR1 and CDR2: KGHSH, LQKENI. V was trimmed by 3 bases and J by 1 base, leaving 12 bases between them. The CDR3 runs to 15 residues. This chain's CDR3 is CASSPSRTQNTEAFF. As DNA, the CDR3 is TGTGCCAGCTCACCGTCGAGGACTCAGAACACTGAAGCTTTCTTT.

The V and J genes are TRBV12-5 and TRBJ2-1; a possible D gene is TRBD2 (6 bases). Germline CDR1 LGHNT, CDR2 FRNRAP. This CDR3 is built from 16 residues. With 5 bases removed from V and 0 bases from J, the gap between germline ends came to 14 bases. The CDR3: CASGPPAGYSYNEQFF. In nucleotides, the CDR3 is TGTGCTAGTGGTCCCCCGGCGGGATACTCCTACAATGAGCAGTTCTTC.

This clone was seen just once. The CDR3 protein is CASSLSDRGLTGELFF. For the CDR3, the DNA is TGCGCCAGCAGCTTATCGGACAGGGGGCTCACCGGGGAGCTGTTTTTT. The chain combines TRBV5-1 with TRBJ2-2, with 11 positions matching TRBD1. Germline-derived CDR1 and CDR2 are SGHRS and YFSETQ. This CDR3 has 16 residues. V lost 2 bases, J lost 4 bases, and 4 bases stayed unmatched.

This sequence joins TRBV19 and TRBJ2-1; possible D gene TRBD2, 5 bases. CDR1 is LNHDA, CDR2 SQIVND, per germline (reference sequence). V lost 6 bases and J lost 2, with 14 bases in between. CDR3 length equals 15 residues. The chain's CDR3 is CASRMDSSAYNEQFF. In nucleotides, the CDR3 is TGTGCCAGTAGGATGGACTCCTCGGCCTACAATGAGCAGTTCTTC.

The chain links TRBV5-1 to TRBJ1-1; the match to TRBD1 covers 12 bases. The V and J ends lost 0 bases and 5 bases, in that order; junction bases with no gene match: 5. This CDR3 is 16 amino acids long. Germline CDR1 is SGHRS and CDR2 is YFSETQ. CDR3 residues: CASSLVGQGAKTEAFF. In DNA form, the CDR3 reads TGCGCCAGCAGCTTGGTGGGACAGGGGGCAAAGACTGAAGCTTTCTTT.

This clone was found once. V is TRBV30 and J is TRBJ2-7; TRBD1 matches 7 bases. V gave up 5 bases and J gave up 5 bases; unmatched junction bases: 0. The CDR3 spans 10 residues. CDR1 and CDR2 from the germline V gene are GTSNPN and SVGIG (reference sequence). Here the CDR3 reads CAWGQDEQYF. Here the CDR3 DNA reads TGTGCCTGGGGACAGGACGAGCAGTACTTC.

The chain joins TRBV15 to TRBJ2-1; TRBD2 matches at 9 bases. The CDR3 loop spans 15 amino acids. The junction had 8 bases not matched to a gene; V was cut back by 1 base and J by 10 bases. Germline CDR1 and CDR2: LNHNV and YYDKDF (reference sequence). For the CDR3, the DNA is TGTGCCACCAGCAGAGTGGCGGGAGGGTCTGGGGAGCAGTTCTTC. It yields the protein CATSRVAGGSGEQFF.

The V and J genes are TRBV19 and TRBJ1-5; TRBD1 aligns across 8 bases. Germline-derived CDR1 and CDR2 are LNHDA and SQIVND (reference sequence). The CDR3 totals 14 residues. The V segment lost 1 base and the J segment 6 bases; nucleotides outside the gene matches: 2. CDR3 loop: CASSIGTGSQPQHF. As DNA, the CDR3 is TGTGCCAGTAGTATAGGGACAGGGAGTCAGCCCCAGCATTTT.

The rearrangement links TRBV19 to TRBJ2-5; no clear D. V was clipped by 4 bases and J by 5 bases, with 11 bases between them. From germline, CDR1 is LNHDA and CDR2 SQIVND (reference sequence). This CDR3 region has 13 residues. CDR3 sequence: CASSKGVMETQYF. The CDR3 DNA reads as TGTGCCAGTAGTAAAGGAGTGATGGAGACCCAGTACTTC.

The table lists this clone with a count of one. The rearrangement joins TRBV12-5 to TRBJ2-5; D ambiguous. The germline gives CDR1 LGHNT, CDR2 FRNRAP. The CDR3 length is 14 residues. Trimming removed 6 bases from V and 2 bases from J, with 13 bases in between. CDR3 amino acids: CASGHGSNQETQYF. The CDR3 nucleotides read TGTGCTAGTGGCCACGGTAGCAATCAAGAGACCCAGTACTTC. The variable domain in full, completed from reference TRBV12-5 and TRBJ2-5, reads DARVTQTPRHKVTEMGQEVTMRCQPILGHNTVFWYRQTMMQGLELLAYFRNRAPLDDSGMPKDRFSAEMPDATLATLKIQPSEPRDSAVYFCASGHGSNQETQYFGPGTRLLVL.

This clone was detected only once. V gene TRBV5-1 combines with J gene TRBJ2-7; unclear D gene. From germline, CDR1 is SGHRS and CDR2 YFSETQ. The CDR3 totals 16 residues. Trimming shortened V by 0 bases and J by 0 bases, and 13 bases separated the two germline ends. CDR3 coding DNA: TGCGCCAGCAGCTTGGATATCCAGGAATCCTCCTACGAGCAGTACTTC. Encoded protein: CASSLDIQESSYEQYF. Complete variable domain (other parts from reference TRBV5-1 and TRBJ2-7): KAGVTQTPRYLIKTRGQQVTLSCSPISGHRSVSWYQQTPGQGLQFLFEYFSETQRNKGNFPGRFSGRQFSNSRSEMNVSTLELGDSALYLCASSLDIQESSYEQYFGPGTRLTVT.

The genes are TRBV6-5 and TRBJ1-2; TRBD1 might be the D (5 bases). Per the germline V gene, CDR1 is MNHEY and CDR2 is SVGAGI. This CDR3 contains 15 residues. V lost 0 bases, J lost 3 bases, and 11 bases lay in between. CDR3 in amino acids: CASSYSWQGDYGYTF. CDR3 DNA sequence: TGTGCCAGCAGTTACTCATGGCAGGGCGACTATGGCTACACCTTC.